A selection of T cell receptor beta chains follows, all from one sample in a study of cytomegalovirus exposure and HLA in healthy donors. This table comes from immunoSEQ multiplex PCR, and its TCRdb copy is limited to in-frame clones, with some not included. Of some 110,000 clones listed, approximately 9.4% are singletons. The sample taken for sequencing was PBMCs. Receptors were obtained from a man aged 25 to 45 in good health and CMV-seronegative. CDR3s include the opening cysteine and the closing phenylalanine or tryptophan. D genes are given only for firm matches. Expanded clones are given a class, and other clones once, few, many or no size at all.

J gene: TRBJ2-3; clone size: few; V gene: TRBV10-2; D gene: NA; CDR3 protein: CASSASSIPTDTQYF; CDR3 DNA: TGCGCCAGCAGTGCTTCCTCTATCCCCACAGATACGCAGTATTTT
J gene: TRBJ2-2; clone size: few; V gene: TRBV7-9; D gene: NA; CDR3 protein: CASSFSVTGELFF; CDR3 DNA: TGTGCCAGCAGCTTCAGCGTGACCGGGGAGCTGTTTTTT
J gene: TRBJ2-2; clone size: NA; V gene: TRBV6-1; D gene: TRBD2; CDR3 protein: CASSARRLAGGVNTGELFF; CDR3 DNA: TGTGCCAGCAGTGCCCGGAGGCTAGCGGGAGGGGTGAACACCGGGGAGCTGTTTTTT
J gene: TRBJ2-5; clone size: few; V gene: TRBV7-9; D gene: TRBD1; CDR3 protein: CASSSGTGGVGTQYF; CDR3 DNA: TGTGCCAGCAGCTCCGGGACAGGGGGAGTTGGGACCCAGTACTTC
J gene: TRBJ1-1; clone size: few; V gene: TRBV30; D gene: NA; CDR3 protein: CAWSRTENTEAFF; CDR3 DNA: TGTGCCTGGAGTCGGACAGAGAACACTGAAGCTTTCTTT
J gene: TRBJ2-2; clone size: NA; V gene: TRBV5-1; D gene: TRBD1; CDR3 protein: CASSYRGGELFF; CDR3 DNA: TGCGCCAGCAGCTACAGGGGTGGGGAGCTGTTTTTT
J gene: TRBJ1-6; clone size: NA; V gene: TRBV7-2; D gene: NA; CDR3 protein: CASSLAQSSWGAYNSPLHF; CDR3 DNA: TGTGCCAGCAGCTTAGCGCAATCCTCTTGGGGCGCCTATAATTCACCCCTCCACTTT
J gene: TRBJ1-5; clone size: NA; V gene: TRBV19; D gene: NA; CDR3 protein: CASSILGDRGGNQPQHF; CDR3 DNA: TGTGCCAGTAGTATCTTAGGGGATAGGGGCGGCAATCAGCCCCAGCATTTT
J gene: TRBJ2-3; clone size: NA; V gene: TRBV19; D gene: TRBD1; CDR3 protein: CASTGQGTDTQYF; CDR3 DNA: TGTGCCAGTACCGGACAGGGCACAGATACGCAGTATTTT
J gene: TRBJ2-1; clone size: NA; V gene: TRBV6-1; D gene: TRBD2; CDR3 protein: CASSELRSGGPHEQFF; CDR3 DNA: TGTGCCAGCAGTGAACTCAGGTCGGGGGGGCCACATGAGCAGTTCTTC
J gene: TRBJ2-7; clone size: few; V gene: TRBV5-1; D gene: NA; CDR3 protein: CASSSMESYEQYF; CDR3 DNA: TGCGCCAGCAGCTCGATGGAGTCCTACGAGCAGTACTTC
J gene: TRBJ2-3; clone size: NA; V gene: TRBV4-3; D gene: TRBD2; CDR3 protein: CASSQASGGDTQYF; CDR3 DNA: TGCGCCAGCAGCCAAGCCAGCGGGGGGGATACGCAGTATTTT
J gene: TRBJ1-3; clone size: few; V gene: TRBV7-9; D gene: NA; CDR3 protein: CASSPPLTVSGNTIYF; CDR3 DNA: TGTGCCAGCAGCCCCCCCCTGACAGTCTCTGGAAACACCATATATTTT
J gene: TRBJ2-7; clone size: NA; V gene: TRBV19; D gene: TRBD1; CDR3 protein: CASSYRDRGPNEQYF; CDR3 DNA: TGTGCCAGTAGTTACCGGGACAGGGGGCCTAACGAGCAGTACTTC
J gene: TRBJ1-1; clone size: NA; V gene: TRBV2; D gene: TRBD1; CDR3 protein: CASRNRGLNTEAFF; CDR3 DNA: TGTGCCAGCAGGAACAGGGGACTGAACACTGAAGCTTTCTTT
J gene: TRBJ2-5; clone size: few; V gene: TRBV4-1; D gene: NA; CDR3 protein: CASSQDSGIGQETQYF; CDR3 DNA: TGCGCCAGCAGCCAAGATTCCGGGATCGGACAAGAGACCCAGTACTTC
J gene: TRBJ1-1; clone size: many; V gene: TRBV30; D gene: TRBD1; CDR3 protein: CASLNRGLNTEAFF; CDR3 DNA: TGTGCCTCTCTCAACAGGGGCCTGAACACTGAAGCTTTCTTT
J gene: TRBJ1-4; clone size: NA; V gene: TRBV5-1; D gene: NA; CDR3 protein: CASSLERGGEKLFF; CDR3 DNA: TGCGCCAGCAGCTTGGAGCGGGGGGGAGAAAAACTGTTTTTT
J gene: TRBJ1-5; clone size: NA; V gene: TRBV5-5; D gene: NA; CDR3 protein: CASSLVSGFRNQPQHF; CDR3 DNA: TGTGCCAGCAGCTTGGTCTCGGGATTCCGCAATCAGCCCCAGCATTTT
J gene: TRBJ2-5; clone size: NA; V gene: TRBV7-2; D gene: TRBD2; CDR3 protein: CASSSYLSGGVETQYF; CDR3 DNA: TGTGCCAGCAGCTCCTATCTGTCGGGGGGTGTGGAGACCCAGTACTTC
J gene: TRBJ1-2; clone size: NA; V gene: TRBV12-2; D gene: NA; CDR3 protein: CASRLVVTRGTGGDGDYGYTF; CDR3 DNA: TGTGCAAGTCGCTTAGTCGTCACCAGGGGAACAGGGGGCGATGGGGACTATGGCTACACCTTC
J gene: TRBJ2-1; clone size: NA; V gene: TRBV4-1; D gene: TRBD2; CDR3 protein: CASSQSISGSYNEQFF; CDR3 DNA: TGCGCCAGCAGCCAGTCGATTAGCGGGAGTTACAATGAGCAGTTCTTC
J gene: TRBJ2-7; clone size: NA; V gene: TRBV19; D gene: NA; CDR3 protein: CASSTTGSSYEQYF; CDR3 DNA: TGTGCCAGTAGTACAACGGGAAGCTCCTACGAGCAGTACTTC
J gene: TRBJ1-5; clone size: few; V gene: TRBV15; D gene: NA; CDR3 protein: CATSRPLEQAQHF; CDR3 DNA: TGTGCCACCAGCAGACCGCTTGAACAGGCCCAGCATTTT
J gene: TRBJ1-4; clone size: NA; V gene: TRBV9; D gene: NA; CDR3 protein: CASSGPQAAGREKLFF; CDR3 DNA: TGTGCCAGCAGCGGCCCGCAGGCAGCCGGGAGGGAAAAACTGTTTTTT
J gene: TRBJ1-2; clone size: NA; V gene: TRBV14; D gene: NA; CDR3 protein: CASSQGTTTHGYTF; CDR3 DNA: TGTGCCAGCAGCCAAGGGACAACCACACATGGCTATACCTTC
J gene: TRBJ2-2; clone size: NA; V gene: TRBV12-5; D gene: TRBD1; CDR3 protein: CASGFLRQGYTGELFF; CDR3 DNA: TGTGCTAGTGGTTTCCTACGACAGGGATACACCGGGGAGCTGTTTTTT
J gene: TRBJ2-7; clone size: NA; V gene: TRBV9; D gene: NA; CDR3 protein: CASSVSGFGYEQYF; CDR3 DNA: TGTGCCAGCAGCGTGTCAGGGTTTGGCTACGAGCAGTACTTC
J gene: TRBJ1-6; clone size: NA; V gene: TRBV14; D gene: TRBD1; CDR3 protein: CASSQTGDSPLHF; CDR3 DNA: TGTGCCAGCAGCCAAACAGGGGATTCACCCCTCCACTTT
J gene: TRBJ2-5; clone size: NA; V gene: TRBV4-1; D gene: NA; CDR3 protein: CASSQEHYQETQYF; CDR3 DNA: TGCGCCAGCAGCCAAGAACACTATCAAGAGACCCAGTACTTC
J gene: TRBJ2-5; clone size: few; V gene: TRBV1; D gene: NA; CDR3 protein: CTSSEKGAGETQYF; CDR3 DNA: TGCACCAGCAGCGAGAAGGGGGCGGGAGAGACCCAGTACTTC
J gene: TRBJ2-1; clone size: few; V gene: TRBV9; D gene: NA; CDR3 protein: CASSVERSGTYNEQFF; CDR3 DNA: TGTGCCAGCAGCGTAGAGAGGTCCGGAACCTACAATGAGCAGTTCTTC
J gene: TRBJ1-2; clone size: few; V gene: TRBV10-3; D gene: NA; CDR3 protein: CAISESTAGYTF; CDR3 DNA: TGTGCCATCAGTGAGTCGACAGCTGGCTACACCTTC
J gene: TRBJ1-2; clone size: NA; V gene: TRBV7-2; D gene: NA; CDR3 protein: CASSLGREMRYTF; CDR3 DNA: TGTGCCAGCAGCTTAGGTAGGGAGATGCGCTACACCTTC
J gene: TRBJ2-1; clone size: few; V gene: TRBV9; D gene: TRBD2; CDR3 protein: CASSVRMRTSGGGEQFF; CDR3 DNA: TGTGCCAGCAGCGTCCGTATGCGGACTAGCGGGGGAGGTGAGCAGTTCTTC
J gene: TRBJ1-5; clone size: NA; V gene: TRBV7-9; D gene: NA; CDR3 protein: CASSLGGPGNQPQHF; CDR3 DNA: TGTGCCAGCAGCTTAGGAGGGCCCGGCAATCAGCCCCAGCATTTT
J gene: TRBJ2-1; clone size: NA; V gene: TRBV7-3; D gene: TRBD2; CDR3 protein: CASSLTRSSGYNEQFF; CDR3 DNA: TGTGCCAGCAGCTTAACGAGGTCTAGCGGGTACAATGAGCAGTTCTTC
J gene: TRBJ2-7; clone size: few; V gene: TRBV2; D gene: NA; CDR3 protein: CASSESGNSYEQYF; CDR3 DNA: TGTGCCAGCAGTGAATCAGGGAATTCCTACGAGCAGTACTTC
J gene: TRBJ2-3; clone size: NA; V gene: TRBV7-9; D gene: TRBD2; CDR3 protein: CASSLGRGVTDTQYF; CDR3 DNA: TGTGCCAGCAGCTTAGGTCGGGGGGTAACAGATACGCAGTATTTT
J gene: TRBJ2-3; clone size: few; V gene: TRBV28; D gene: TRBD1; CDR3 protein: CASSLFDRDTDTQYF; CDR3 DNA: TGTGCCAGCAGTTTGTTCGACAGGGACACAGATACGCAGTATTTT
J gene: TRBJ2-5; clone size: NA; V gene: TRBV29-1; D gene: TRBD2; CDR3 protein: CSVEAGAETQYF; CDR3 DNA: TGCAGCGTGGAAGCGGGAGCAGAGACCCAGTACTTC
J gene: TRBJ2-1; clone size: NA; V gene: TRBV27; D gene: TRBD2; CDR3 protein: CASSQTSGGPYNEQFF; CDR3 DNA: TGTGCCAGCAGTCAAACTAGCGGGGGGCCTTACAATGAGCAGTTCTTC
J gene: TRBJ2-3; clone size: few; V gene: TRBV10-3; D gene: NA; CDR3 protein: CAISKGVGGGASTDTQYF; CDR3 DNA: TGTGCCATCAGTAAGGGGGTTGGGGGGGGCGCCTCCACAGATACGCAGTATTTT
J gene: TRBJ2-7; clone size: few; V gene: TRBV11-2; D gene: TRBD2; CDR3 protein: CASSQFSGTSYEQYF; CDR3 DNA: TGTGCCAGCAGCCAATTTAGCGGGACCTCCTACGAGCAGTACTTC
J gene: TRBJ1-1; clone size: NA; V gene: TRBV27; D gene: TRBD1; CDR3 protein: CASIGIQTGVTEAFF; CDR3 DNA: TGTGCCAGCATCGGGATCCAGACAGGGGTAACTGAAGCTTTCTTT
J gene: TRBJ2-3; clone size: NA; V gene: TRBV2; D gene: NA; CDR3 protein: CASSERGGQYF; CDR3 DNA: TGTGCCAGCAGTGAAAGGGGTGGGCAGTATTTT